This T cell receptor (beta chain) was documented in a study of cytomegalovirus exposure and HLA in healthy donors. About the study: An early data release held 80 million or so unique TCRs from HLA-typed donors.

60 Vbeta and 13 Jbeta primers were used in PCR. The assay was immunoSEQ multiplex PCR, and TCRdb's table has in-frame clones only and misses some. The sample has roughly 280,000 clones; roughly two thirds are singletons. This receptor was identified in a female donor in good health and CMV-seronegative. The sequencing sample was made of PBMCs.

The CDR3 reads CASSLVAGGLETQYF. DNA for the CDR3: TGTGCCAGCAGCTTGGTAGCGGGAGGGCTCGAGACCCAGTACTTC. The chain combines TRBV5-6 with TRBJ2-5; 11 bases fit TRBD2. The trim removed 0 bases at V and 5 bases at J, leaving 3 bases unmatched. The CDR3 runs to 15 residues. Germline V gives CDR1 SGHDT, CDR2 YYEEEE.